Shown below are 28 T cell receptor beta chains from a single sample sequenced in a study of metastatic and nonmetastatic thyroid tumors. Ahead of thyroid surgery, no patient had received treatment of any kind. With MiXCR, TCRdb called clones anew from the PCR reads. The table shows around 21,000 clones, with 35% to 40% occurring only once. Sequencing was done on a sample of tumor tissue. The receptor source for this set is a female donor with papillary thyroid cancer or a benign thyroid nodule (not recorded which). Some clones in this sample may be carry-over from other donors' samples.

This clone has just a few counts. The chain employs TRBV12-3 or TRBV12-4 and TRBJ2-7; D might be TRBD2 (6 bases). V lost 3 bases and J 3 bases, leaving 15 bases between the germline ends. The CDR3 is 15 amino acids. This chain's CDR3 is CASSFDGDSYYEQYF. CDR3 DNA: TGTGCCAGCAGTTTTGACGGGGACTCCTACTACGAGCAGTACTTC.

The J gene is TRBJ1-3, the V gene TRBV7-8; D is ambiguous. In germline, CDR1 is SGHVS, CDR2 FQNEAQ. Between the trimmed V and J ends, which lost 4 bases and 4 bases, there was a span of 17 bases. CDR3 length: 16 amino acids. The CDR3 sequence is CASSYTRMWAGNTIYF. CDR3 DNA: TGTGCCAGCAGCTACACCAGAATGTGGGCGGGAAACACCATATATTTT.

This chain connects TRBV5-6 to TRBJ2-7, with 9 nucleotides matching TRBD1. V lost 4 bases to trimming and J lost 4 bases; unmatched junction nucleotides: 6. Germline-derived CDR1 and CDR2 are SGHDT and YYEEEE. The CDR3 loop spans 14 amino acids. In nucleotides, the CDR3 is TGTGCCAGCAGCCCAGGACAGGGGCGTTACGAGCAGTACTTC. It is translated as CASSPGQGRYEQYF.

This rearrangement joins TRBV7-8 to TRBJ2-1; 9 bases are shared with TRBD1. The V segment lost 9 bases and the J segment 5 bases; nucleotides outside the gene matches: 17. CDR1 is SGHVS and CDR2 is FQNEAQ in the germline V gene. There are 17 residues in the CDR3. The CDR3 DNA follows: TGTGCCAGTTCCCGGTTGGCTGGGACAGGGCTCGACAATGAGCAGTTCTTC. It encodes CASSRLAGTGLDNEQFF. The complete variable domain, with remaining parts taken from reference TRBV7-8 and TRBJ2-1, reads GAGVSQSPRYKVAKRGQDVALRCDPISGHVSLFWYQQALGQGPEFLTYFQNEAQLDKSGLPSDRFFAERPEGSVSTLKIQRTQQEDSAVYLCASSRLAGTGLDNEQFFGPGTRLTVL.

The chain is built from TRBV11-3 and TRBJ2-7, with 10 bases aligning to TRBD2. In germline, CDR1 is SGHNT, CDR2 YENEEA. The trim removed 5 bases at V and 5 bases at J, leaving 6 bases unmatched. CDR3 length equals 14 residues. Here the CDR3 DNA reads TGTGCCAGCAGCAGTAGCGGGGGGTTCGACGAGCAGTACTTC. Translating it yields CASSSSGGFDEQYF.

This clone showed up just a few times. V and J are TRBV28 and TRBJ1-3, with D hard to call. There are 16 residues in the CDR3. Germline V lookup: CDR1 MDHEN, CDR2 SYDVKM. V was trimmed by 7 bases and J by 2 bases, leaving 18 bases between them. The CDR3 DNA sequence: TGTGCCAGCACCTCGTTAGTCGAGGGTGCTGGAAACACCATATATTTT. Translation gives CASTSLVEGAGNTIYF.

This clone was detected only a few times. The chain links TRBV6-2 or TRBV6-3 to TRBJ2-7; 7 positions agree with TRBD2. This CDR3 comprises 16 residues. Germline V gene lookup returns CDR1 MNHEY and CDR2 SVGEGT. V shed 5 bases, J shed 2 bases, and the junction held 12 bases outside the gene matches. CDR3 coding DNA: TGTGCCAGCAGTGTCTCGAGCGGGGAGCTACCCTACGAGCAGTACTTC. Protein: CASSVSSGELPYEQYF.

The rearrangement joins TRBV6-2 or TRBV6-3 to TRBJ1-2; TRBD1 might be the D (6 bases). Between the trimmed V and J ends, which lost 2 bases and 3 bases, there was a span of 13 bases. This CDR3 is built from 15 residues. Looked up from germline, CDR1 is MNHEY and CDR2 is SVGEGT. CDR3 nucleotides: TGTGCCAGCAGTTACGGGCAGGGGTCGGACTATGGCTACACCTTC. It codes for CASSYGQGSDYGYTF.

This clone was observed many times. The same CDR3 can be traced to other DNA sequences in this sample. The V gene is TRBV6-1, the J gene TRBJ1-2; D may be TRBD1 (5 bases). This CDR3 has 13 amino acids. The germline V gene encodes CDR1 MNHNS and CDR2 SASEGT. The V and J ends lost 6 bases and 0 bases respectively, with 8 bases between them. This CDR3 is CASSPGPNYGYTF. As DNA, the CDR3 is TGTGCCAGCAGCCCGGGGCCTAACTATGGCTACACCTTC.

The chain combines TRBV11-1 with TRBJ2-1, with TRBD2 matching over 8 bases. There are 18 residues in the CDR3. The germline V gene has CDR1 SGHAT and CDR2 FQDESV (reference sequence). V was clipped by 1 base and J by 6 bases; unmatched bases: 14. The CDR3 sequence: CASSLEGGRRFVGNEQFF. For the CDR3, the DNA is TGTGCCAGCAGCTTAGAAGGCGGGAGGAGGTTCGTGGGCAATGAGCAGTTCTTC.

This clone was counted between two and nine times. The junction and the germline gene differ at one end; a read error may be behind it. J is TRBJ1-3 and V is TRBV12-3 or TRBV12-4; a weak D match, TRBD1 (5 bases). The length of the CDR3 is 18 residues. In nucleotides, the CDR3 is TGTGTCAGCAGTTTAAGTCCGTGGGGCAGGTTCTCTGGAAACACCATATATTTT. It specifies CVSSLSPWGRFSGNTIYF.

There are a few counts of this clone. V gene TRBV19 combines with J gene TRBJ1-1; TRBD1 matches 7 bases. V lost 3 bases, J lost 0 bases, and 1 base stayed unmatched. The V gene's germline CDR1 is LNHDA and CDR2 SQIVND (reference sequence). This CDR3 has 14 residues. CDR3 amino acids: CASSIGTVNTEAFF. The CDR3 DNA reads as TGTGCCAGTAGTATTGGGACAGTGAACACTGAAGCTTTCTTT.

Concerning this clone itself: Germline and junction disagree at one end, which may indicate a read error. In DNA, the CDR3 is TGCAGTGCCAGAGGGGGCCAGGGTCGCAGCTCCTACGAGCAGTACTTC. Translated: CSARGGQGRSSYEQYF. The genes are TRBV20-1 and TRBJ2-7, with 7 bases matching TRBD1. The length of the CDR3 is 16 residues. Per germline, CDR1 DFQATT and CDR2 SNEGSKA (reference sequence).

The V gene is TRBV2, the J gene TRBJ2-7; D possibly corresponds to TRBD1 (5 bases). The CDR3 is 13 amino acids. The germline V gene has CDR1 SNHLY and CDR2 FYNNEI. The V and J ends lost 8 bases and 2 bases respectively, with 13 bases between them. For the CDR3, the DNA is TGTGCCAGCGGTCTCCAGGGAACCTACGAGCAGTACTTC. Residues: CASGLQGTYEQYF.

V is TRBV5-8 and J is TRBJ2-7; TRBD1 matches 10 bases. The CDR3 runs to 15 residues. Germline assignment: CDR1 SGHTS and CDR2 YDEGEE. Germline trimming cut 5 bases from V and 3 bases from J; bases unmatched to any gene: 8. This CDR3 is CASRAFGTGVYEQYF. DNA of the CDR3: TGTGCCAGCAGGGCTTTCGGGACAGGGGTCTACGAGCAGTACTTC.

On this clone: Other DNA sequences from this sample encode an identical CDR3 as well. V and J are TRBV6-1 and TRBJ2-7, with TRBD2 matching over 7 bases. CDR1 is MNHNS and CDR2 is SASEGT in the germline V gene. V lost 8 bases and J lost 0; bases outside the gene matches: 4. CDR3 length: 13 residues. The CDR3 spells CASSRTSSYEQYF. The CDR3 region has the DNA TGTGCCAGCTCGAGGACTAGCTCCTACGAGCAGTACTTC.

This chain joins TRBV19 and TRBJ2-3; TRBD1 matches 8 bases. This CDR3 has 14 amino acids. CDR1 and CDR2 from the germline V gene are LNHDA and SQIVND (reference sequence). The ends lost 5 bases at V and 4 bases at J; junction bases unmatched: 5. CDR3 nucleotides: TGTGCCAGTAGTCTAACAGGGGGAGCAGATACGCAGTATTTT. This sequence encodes CASSLTGGADTQYF.

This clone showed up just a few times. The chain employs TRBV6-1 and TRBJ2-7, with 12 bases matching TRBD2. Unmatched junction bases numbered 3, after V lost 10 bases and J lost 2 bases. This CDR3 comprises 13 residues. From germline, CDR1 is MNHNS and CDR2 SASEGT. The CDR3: CATSSGGAYEQYF. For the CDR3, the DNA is TGTGCCACCTCTAGCGGGGGGGCCTACGAGCAGTACTTC.

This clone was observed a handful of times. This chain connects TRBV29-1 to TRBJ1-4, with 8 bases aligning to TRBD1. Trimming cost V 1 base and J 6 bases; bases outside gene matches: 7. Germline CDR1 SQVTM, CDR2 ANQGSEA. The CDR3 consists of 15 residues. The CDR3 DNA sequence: TGCAGCGTTGAAGGGACAGGGAAGGAGGATGAAAAACTGTTTTTT. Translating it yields CSVEGTGKEDEKLFF.

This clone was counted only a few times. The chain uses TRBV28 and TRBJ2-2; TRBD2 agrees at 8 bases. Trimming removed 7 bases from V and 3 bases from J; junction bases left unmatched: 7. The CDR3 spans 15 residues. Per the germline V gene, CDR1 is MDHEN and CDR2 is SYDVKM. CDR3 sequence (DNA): TGTGCCAGCAAGCCTAGCGGGCCCCACACCGGGGAGCTGTTTTTT. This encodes CASKPSGPHTGELFF.

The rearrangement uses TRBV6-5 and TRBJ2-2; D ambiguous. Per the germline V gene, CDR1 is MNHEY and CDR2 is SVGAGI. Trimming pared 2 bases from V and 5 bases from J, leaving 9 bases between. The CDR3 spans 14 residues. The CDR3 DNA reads TGTGCCAGCAGTTACATCCCTAAAACCGGGGAGCTGTTTTTT. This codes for CASSYIPKTGELFF.

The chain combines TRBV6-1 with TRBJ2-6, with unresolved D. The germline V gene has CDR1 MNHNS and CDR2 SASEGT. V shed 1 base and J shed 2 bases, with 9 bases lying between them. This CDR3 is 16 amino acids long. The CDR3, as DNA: TGTGCCAGCAGTGAAGACAGTGGAACTGGGGCCAACGTCCTGACTTTC. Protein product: CASSEDSGTGANVLTF.

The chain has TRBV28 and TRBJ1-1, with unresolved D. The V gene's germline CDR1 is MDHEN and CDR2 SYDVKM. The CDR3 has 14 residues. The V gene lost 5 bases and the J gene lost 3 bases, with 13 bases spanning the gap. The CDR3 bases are TGTGCCAGCAGTCTTAGGGTCGGGTACACTGAAGCTTTCTTT. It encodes CASSLRVGYTEAFF.

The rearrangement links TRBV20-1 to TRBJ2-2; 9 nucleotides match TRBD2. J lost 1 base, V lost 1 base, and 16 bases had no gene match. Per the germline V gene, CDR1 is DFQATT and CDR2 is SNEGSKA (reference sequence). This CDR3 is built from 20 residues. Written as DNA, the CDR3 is TGCAGTGCTAGAGCCTTTCGGGCGGGAGGGCCTTTGGGGAACACCGGGGAGCTGTTTTTT. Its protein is CSARAFRAGGPLGNTGELFF.

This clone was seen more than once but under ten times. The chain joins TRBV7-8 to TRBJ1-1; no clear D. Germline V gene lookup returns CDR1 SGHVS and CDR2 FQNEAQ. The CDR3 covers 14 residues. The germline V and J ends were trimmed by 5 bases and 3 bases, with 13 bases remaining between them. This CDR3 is CASSAAVPDTEAFF. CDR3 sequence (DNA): TGTGCCAGCAGCGCGGCCGTCCCAGACACTGAAGCTTTCTTT. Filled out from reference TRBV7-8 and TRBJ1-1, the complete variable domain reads GAGVSQSPRYKVAKRGQDVALRCDPISGHVSLFWYQQALGQGPEFLTYFQNEAQLDKSGLPSDRFFAERPEGSVSTLKIQRTQQEDSAVYLCASSAAVPDTEAFFGQGTRLTVV.

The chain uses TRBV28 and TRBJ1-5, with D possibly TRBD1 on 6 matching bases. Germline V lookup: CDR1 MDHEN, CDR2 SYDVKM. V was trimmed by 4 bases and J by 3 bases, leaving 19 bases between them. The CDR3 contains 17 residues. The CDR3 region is CASSWSEGEWDNQPQHF. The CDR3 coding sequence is TGTGCCAGCAGTTGGTCTGAGGGGGAGTGGGACAATCAGCCCCAGCATTTT.

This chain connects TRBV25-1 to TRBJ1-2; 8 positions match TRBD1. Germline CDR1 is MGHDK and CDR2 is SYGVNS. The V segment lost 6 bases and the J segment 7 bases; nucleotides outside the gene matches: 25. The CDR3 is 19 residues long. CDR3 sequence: CASRTFSSGRTGPMSGYTF. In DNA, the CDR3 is TGTGCCAGCAGAACGTTTTCTAGTGGAAGGACAGGGCCAATGTCTGGCTACACCTTC.

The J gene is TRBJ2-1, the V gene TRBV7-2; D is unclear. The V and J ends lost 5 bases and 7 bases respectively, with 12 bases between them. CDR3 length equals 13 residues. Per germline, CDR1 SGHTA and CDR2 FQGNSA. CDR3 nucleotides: TGTGCCAGCAGCCGATACGACTGGAATGAGCAGTTCTTC. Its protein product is CASSRYDWNEQFF.